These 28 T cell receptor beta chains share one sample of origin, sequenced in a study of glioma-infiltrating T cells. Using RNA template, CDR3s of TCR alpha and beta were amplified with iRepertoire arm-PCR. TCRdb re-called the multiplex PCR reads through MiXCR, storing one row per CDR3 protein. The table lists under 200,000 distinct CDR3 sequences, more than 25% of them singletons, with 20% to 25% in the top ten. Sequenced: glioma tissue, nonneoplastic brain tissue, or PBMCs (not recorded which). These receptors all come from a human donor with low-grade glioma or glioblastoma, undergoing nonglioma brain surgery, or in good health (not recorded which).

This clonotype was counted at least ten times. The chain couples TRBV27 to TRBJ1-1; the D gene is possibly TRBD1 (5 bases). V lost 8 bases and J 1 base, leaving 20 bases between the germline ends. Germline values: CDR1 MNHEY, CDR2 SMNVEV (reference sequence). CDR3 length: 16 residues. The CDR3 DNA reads TGTGCCAGCCAAGGTGTATCGGGACGGGAGAACACTGAAGCTTTCTTT. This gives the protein CASQGVSGRENTEAFF.

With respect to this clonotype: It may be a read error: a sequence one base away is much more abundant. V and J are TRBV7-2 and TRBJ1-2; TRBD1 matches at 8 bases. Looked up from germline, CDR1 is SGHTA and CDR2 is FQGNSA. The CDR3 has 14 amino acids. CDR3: CVSSSDRVGYGYTF. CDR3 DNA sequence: TGTGTCAGCAGCTCGGACAGGGTTGGCTATGGCTACACCTTC.

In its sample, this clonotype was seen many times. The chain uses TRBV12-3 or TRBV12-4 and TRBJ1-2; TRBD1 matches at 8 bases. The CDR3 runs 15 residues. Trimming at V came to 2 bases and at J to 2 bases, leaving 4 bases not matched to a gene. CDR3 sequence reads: CASSLRGQANYGYTF. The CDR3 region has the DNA TGTGCCAGCAGTTTAAGGGGACAGGCGAACTATGGCTACACCTTC.

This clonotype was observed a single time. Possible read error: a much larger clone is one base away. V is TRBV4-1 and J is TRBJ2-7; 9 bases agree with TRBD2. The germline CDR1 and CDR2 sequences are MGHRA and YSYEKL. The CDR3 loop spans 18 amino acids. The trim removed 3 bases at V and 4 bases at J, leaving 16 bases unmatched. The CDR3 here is CASSHREWSAGGLYEQYF. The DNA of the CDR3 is TGCGCCAGCAGCCACCGAGAGTGGTCGGCGGGAGGGCTTTACGAGCAGTACTTC.

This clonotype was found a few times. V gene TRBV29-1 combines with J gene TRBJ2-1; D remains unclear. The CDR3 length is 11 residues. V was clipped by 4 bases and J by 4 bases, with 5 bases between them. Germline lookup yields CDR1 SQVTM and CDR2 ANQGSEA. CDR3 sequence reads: CSVVGYNEQFF. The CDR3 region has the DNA TGCAGCGTTGTGGGGTACAATGAGCAGTTCTTC.

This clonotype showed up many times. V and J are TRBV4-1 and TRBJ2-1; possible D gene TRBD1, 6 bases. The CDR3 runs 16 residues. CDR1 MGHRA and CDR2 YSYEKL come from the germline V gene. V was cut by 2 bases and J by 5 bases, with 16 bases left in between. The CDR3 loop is CASSQPVRGRDNEQFF. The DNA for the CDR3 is TGCGCCAGCAGCCAACCGGTCAGGGGAAGGGACAATGAGCAGTTCTTC.

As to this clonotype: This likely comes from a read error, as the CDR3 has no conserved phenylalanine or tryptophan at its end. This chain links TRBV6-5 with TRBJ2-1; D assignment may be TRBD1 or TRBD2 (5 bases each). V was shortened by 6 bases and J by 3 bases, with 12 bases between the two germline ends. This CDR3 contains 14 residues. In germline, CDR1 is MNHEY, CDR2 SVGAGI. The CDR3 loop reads CASSKSRGYNEQFS. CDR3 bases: TGTGCCAGCAGCAAGTCGAGGGGCTACAATGAGCAGTTCTCA.

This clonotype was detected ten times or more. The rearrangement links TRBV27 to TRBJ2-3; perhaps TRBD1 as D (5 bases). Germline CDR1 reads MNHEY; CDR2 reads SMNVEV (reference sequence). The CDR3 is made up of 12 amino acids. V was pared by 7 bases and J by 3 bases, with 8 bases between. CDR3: CASKGWTDTQYF. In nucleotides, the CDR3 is TGTGCCAGCAAGGGGTGGACAGATACGCAGTATTTT.

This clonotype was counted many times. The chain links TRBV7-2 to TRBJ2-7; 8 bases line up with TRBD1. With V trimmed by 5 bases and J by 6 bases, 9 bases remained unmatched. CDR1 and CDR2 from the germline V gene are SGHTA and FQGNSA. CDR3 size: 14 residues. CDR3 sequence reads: CASSRGHTGGEQYF. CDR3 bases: TGTGCCAGCAGCCGCGGCCACACAGGGGGCGAGCAGTACTTC.

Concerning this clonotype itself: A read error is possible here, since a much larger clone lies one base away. The CDR3 is CASNIVARLRNTIYF. The DNA of the CDR3 is TGTGCCAGTAATATAGTGGCCCGGCTTCGGAACACCATATATTTT. The chain employs TRBV19 and TRBJ1-3; D is undetermined. CDR3 length: 15 residues. Germline V gene sequence: CDR1 LNHDA, CDR2 SQIVND (reference sequence).

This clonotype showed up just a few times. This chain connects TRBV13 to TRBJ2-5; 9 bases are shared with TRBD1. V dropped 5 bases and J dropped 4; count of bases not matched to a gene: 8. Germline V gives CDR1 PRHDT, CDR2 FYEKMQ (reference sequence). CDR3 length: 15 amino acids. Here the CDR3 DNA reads TGTGCCAGCAGCGGACCGGGACAGGGAGGAGAGACCCAGTACTTC. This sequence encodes CASSGPGQGGETQYF.

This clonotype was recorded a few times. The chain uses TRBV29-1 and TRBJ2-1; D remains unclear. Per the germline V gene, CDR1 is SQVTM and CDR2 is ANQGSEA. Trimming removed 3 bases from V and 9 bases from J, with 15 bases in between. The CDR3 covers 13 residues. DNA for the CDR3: TGCAGCGTTGAGGGGTTTCAATATTCTGAGCAGTTCTTC. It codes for CSVEGFQYSEQFF.

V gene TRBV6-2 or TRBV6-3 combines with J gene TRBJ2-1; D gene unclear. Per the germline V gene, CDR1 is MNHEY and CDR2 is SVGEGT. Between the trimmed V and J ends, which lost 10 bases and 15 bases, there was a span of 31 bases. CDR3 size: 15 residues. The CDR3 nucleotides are TGTGCCATCCCAGTACTCGCGGTCGGATCCCATTCGCCGTTCTTC. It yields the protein CAIPVLAVGSHSPFF.

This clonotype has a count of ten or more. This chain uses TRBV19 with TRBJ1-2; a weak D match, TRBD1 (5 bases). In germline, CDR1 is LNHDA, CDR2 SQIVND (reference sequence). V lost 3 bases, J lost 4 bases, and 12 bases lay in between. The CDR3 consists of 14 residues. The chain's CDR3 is CASSMMGRIYGYTF. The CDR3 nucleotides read TGTGCCAGTAGTATGATGGGGCGCATCTATGGCTACACCTTC.

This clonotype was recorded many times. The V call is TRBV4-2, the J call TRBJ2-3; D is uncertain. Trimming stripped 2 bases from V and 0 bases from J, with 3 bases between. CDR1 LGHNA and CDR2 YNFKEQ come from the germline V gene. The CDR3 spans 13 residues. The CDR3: CASSQTSTDTQYF. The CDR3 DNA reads TGTGCCAGCAGCCAAACTAGCACAGATACGCAGTATTTT.

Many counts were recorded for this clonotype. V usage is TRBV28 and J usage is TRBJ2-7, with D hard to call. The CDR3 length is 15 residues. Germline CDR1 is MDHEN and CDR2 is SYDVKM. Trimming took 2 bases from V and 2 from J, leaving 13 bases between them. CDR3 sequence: CASSLMGGLPYEQYF. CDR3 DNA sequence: TGTGCCAGCAGTTTAATGGGTGGCTTACCCTACGAGCAGTACTTC. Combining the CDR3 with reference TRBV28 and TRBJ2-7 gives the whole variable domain DVKVTQSSRYLVKRTGEKVFLECVQDMDHENMFWYRQDPGLGLRLIYFSYDVKMKEKGDIPEGYSVSREKKERFSLILESASTNQTSMYLCASSLMGGLPYEQYFGPGTRLTVT.

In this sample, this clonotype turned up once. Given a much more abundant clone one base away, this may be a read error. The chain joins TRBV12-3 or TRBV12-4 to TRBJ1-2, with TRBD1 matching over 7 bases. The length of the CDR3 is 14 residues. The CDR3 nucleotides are TGTGCCGGCAGTTTAGAGACAGGGTCGGATGGCTACACCTTC. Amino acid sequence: CAGSLETGSDGYTF.

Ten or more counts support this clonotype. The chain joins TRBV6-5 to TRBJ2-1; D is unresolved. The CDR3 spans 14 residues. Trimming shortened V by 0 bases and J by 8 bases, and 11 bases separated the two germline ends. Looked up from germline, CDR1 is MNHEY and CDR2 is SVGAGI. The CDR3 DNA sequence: TGTGCCAGCAGTTACTCGAATATTGTGTATGAGCAGTTCTTC. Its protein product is CASSYSNIVYEQFF.

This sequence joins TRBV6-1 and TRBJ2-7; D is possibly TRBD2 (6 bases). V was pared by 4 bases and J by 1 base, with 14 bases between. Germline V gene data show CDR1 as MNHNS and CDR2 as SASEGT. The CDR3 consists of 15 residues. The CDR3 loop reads CASSGSSESSYEQYF. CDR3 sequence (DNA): TGTGCCAGCAGTGGGTCTAGCGAGTCTTCCTACGAGCAGTACTTC.

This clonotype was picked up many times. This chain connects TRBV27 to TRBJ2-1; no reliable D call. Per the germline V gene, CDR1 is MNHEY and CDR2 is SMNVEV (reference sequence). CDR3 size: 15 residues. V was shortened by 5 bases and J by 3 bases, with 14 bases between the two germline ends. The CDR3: CASSTGSLDYNEQFF. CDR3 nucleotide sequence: TGTGCCAGCAGTACCGGGTCTCTAGACTACAATGAGCAGTTCTTC.

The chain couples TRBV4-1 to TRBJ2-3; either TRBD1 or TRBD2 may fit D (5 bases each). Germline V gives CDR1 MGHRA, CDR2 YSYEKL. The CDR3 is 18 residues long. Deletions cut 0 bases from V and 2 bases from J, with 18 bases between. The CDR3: CASSQDPLVEGNTDTQYF. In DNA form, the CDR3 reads TGCGCCAGCAGCCAAGATCCCTTAGTAGAGGGGAACACAGATACGCAGTATTTT.

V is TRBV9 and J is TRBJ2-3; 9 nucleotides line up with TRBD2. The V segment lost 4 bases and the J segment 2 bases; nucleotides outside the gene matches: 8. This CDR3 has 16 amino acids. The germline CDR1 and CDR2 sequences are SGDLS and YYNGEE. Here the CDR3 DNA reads TGTGCCAGCAGCCCATTAGCGGGAGAAGCCACAGATACGCAGTATTTT. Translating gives CASSPLAGEATDTQYF.

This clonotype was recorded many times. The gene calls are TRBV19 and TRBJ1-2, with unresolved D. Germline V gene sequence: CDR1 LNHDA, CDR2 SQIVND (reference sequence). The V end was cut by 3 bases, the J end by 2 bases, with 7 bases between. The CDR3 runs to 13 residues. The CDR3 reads CASSIRVNYGYTF. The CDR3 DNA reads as TGTGCCAGTAGTATCAGAGTAAACTATGGCTACACCTTC.

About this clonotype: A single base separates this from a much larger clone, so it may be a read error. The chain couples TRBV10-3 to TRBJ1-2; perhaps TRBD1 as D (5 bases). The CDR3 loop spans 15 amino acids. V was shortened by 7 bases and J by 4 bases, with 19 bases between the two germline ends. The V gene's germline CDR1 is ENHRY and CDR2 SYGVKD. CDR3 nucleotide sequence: TGTGCCATCAACGGTGAACCGGGACCGAGCTATGGCTACACCTTC. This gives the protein CAINGEPGPSYGYTF.

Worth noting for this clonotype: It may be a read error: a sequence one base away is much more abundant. CDR3 DNA sequence: TGTGCCAGCAGCCAACCCGACGAGGTTGAGACCCAGTACTTC. Translating gives CASSQPDEVETQYF. The chain carries TRBV28 and TRBJ2-5, with no clear D. Germline assignment: CDR1 MDHEN and CDR2 SYDVKM. The CDR3 consists of 14 residues. The V and J ends lost 6 bases and 5 bases respectively, with 16 bases between them.

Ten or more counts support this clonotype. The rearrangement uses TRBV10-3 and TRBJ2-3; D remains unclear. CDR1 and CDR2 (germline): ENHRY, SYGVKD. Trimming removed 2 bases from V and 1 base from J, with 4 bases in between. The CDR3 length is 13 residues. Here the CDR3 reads CAISEVRTDTQYF. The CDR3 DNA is TGTGCCATCAGTGAGGTCCGCACAGATACGCAGTATTTT.

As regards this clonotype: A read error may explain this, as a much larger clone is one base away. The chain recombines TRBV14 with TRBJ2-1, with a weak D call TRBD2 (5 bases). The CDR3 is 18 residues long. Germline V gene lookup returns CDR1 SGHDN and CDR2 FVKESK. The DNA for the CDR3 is TGTGCCGGCAGCCCGGGTGCACTAACTAGTATCGCCTACAATGAGCAGTTCTTC. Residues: CAGSPGALTSIAYNEQFF.

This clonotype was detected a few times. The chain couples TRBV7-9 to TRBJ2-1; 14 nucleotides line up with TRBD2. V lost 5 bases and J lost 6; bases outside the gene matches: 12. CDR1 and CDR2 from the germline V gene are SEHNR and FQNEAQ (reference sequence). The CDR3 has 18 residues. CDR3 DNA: TGTGCCAGCAGCCCACGCCGGGGACTAGCGGGAGTGGTCAATGAGCAGTTCTTC. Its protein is CASSPRRGLAGVVNEQFF. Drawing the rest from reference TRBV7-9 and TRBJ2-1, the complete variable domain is DTGVSQNPRHKITKRGQNVTFRCDPISEHNRLYWYRQTLGQGPEFLTYFQNEAQLEKSRLLSDRFSAERPKGSFSTLEIQRTEQGDSAMYLCASSPRRGLAGVVNEQFFGPGTRLTVL.